These T cell receptor beta chains were read from a single sample in a study of blood T cell repertoires in COVID-19. Repertoires were generated with immunoSEQ multiplex PCR, while TCRdb's copy carries only in-frame clones and drops some. Of 70,000 to 90,000 clones listed, approximately 83% are singletons. The sample taken for sequencing was peripheral blood. These TCRs come from a man between 60 and 75 years old with acute or convalescent COVID-19. Each CDR3 is given with its conserved first and last residue. D genes are given only for firm matches. Where a row states a size, it is once, few, many or the class of an expanded clone; other rows omit it.

TRBV5-6	NA	many	TRBJ1-2	CASRQTNYGYTF	TGTGCCAGCAGACAAACTAACTATGGCTACACCTTC
TRBV6-6	TRBD2	few	TRBJ2-4	CASSPSLAGGSPRAKNIQYF	TGTGCCAGCAGCCCCTCCCTAGCGGGGGGTTCCCCTAGAGCCAAAAACATTCAGTACTTC
TRBV4-3	NA	NA	TRBJ1-1	CASSQLAGDMNTEAFF	TGCGCCAGCAGCCAACTGGCCGGGGACATGAACACTGAAGCTTTCTTT
TRBV14	TRBD1	NA	TRBJ2-7	CASSRQGYEQYF	TGTGCCAGCAGCCGACAGGGGTACGAGCAGTACTTC
TRBV10-3	TRBD1	NA	TRBJ1-3	CAISEWGQGTFLSGNTIYF	TGTGCCATCAGTGAGTGGGGACAGGGGACCTTCCTCTCTGGAAACACCATATATTTT
TRBV5-8	NA	NA	TRBJ2-3	CASSLVADTQYF	TGTGCCAGCAGCTTGGTCGCAGATACGCAGTATTTT
TRBV3-1/TRBV3-2	NA	NA	TRBJ1-5	CASSQDSTGNQPQHF	TGTGCCAGCAGCCAAGATTCCACAGGAAATCAGCCCCAGCATTTT
TRBV18	NA	once	TRBJ1-2	CASSPPSGGSYGYTF	TGTGCCAGCTCACCACCGTCAGGAGGTTCTTATGGCTACACCTTC
TRBV5-1	TRBD2	NA	TRBJ2-5	CASSSYPGLAGKVEETQYF	TGCGCCAGCAGCTCGTACCCGGGACTAGCGGGAAAGGTAGAAGAGACCCAGTACTTC
TRBV2	NA	NA	TRBJ2-7	CAAGQSYEQYF	TGTGCCGCAGGACAGTCCTACGAGCAGTACTTC
TRBV19	NA	NA	TRBJ1-1	CASRPPPPMNTEAFF	TGTGCCAGTAGGCCCCCCCCACCTATGAACACTGAAGCTTTCTTT
TRBV5-1	NA	NA	TRBJ2-7	CASSLTGGDYEQYF	TGCGCCAGCAGCTTGACAGGGGGGGACTACGAGCAGTACTTC
TRBV5-1	NA	NA	TRBJ1-1	CASSWDSVGTEAFF	TGCGCCAGCAGCTGGGACTCGGTGGGCACTGAAGCTTTCTTT
TRBV18	TRBD1	once	TRBJ1-2	CASSPLKGTGRNGYTF	TGTGCCAGCTCACCACTGAAGGGGACAGGGAGGAATGGCTACACCTTC
TRBV7-9	TRBD2	medium-sized	TRBJ2-7	CASSRGLAGQTYEQYF	TGTGCCAGCAGCAGAGGACTAGCGGGACAGACCTACGAGCAGTACTTC
TRBV7-3	TRBD2	few	TRBJ2-3	CASSFWRGADTQYF	TGTGCCAGCAGCTTCTGGCGGGGGGCAGATACGCAGTATTTT
TRBV18	NA	once	TRBJ1-1	CASSAGVGTEAFF	TGTGCCAGCTCAGCAGGGGTAGGTACTGAAGCTTTCTTT
TRBV7-9	TRBD1	NA	TRBJ1-2	CASRDPDRGLYGYTF	TGTGCCAGCAGGGACCCAGACAGGGGCCTCTATGGCTACACCTTC
TRBV11-3	TRBD1	NA	TRBJ1-1	CASSFTGATEAFF	TGTGCCAGCAGCTTTACAGGGGCCACTGAAGCTTTCTTT
TRBV2	NA	once	TRBJ2-3	CASRRQGFGTDTQYF	TGTGCCAGCAGACGTCAGGGGTTTGGTACAGATACGCAGTATTTT
TRBV5-1	TRBD2	NA	TRBJ2-5	CASSLDPSGGVLETQYF	TGCGCCAGCAGCTTGGATCCTAGCGGGGGGGTTTTAGAGACCCAGTACTTC
TRBV20-1	TRBD1	NA	TRBJ1-5	CSASPTGVQPQHF	TGCAGTGCTAGTCCTACAGGGGTTCAGCCCCAGCATTTT
TRBV9	TRBD2	NA	TRBJ2-2	CASSEVSGLAGGNTGELFF	TGTGCCAGCAGCGAGGTCTCGGGACTAGCGGGGGGAAACACCGGGGAGCTGTTTTTT
TRBV27	TRBD2	NA	TRBJ2-3	CASRPGLAGPDTQYF	TGTGCCAGCAGGCCTGGACTAGCGGGACCGGATACGCAGTATTTT
TRBV27	TRBD1	NA	TRBJ1-6	CASTYTGGNNSPLHF	TGTGCCAGCACTTATACAGGGGGGAATAATTCACCCCTCCACTTT
TRBV29-1	TRBD2	few	TRBJ2-1	CSATGVAGVNEQFF	TGCAGCGCAACGGGGGTAGCGGGAGTCAATGAGCAGTTCTTC
TRBV7-3	TRBD1	NA	TRBJ1-1	CASSPLTGVNTEAFF	TGTGCCAGCAGCCCGCTGACAGGGGTGAACACTGAAGCTTTCTTT
TRBV5-1	TRBD2	once	TRBJ2-1	CASSLVAGGTYNEQFF	TGCGCCAGCAGCTTGGTAGCGGGAGGGACCTACAATGAGCAGTTCTTC
TRBV4-2	TRBD2	NA	TRBJ2-6	CASSQDISRRGSPSGANVLTF	TGTGCCAGCAGCCAAGATATCTCCCGTCGCGGGAGCCCCTCTGGGGCCAACGTCCTGACTTTC
TRBV18	NA	few	TRBJ2-3	CASSRNQGRAGSYTQYF	TGTGCCAGCTCACGGAATCAGGGAAGAGCGGGTAGCTATACGCAGTATTTT
TRBV7-7	TRBD1	NA	TRBJ2-2	CASSAGTGHTGELFF	TGTGCCAGCAGCGCCGGGACAGGACATACCGGGGAGCTGTTTTTT
TRBV19	NA	NA	TRBJ1-1	CASMRSGGAFF	TGTGCCAGTATGAGGTCCGGGGGGGCTTTCTTT
TRBV30	NA	NA	TRBJ1-1	CAGGVTEAFF	TGTGCCGGAGGGGTCACTGAAGCTTTCTTT
TRBV7-9	NA	few	TRBJ2-1	CASSLEGRGFF	TGTGCCAGCAGCTTAGAGGGCAGGGGGTTCTTC
TRBV12-2	NA	NA	TRBJ1-4	CASRLVQWGQGAANEKLFF	NA
TRBV4-3	TRBD1	NA	TRBJ1-4	CASSQEQGAGEKLFF	TGCGCCAGCAGCCAAGAACAGGGGGCTGGTGAAAAACTGTTTTTT
TRBV7-2	TRBD2	NA	TRBJ2-3	CASSTSGGITDTQYF	TGTGCCAGCAGCACTAGCGGGGGAATCACAGATACGCAGTATTTT
TRBV20-1	TRBD2	NA	TRBJ2-7	CSASLERGAFYEQYF	TGCAGTGCTAGTCTAGAGCGGGGGGCCTTCTACGAGCAGTACTTC
TRBV5-6	NA	NA	TRBJ2-5	CASSLEAGQMGETQYF	TGTGCCAGCAGCTTGGAAGCGGGACAAATGGGGGAGACCCAGTACTTC